One sample yielded the 18 T cell receptor beta chains listed below, sequenced in a study of neurological immune-mediated disorders. TCRdb analysed the 5' RACE reads with MiXCR anew, one entry per CDR3 protein. This sample yields tens of thousands of distinct CDR3 sequences, of which around 10% are seen a single time; approximately 6.9% belongs to the top ten. The source material was PBMCs. Source of these receptors: a woman in her 30s with HTLV-1-associated myelopathy (HAM/TSP).

Ten or more counts support this clonotype. This chain joins TRBV7-2 and TRBJ1-2; D is undetermined. Germline loops: CDR1 SGHTA, CDR2 FQGNSA. Between the trimmed V and J ends, which lost 5 bases and 5 bases, there was a span of 18 bases. This CDR3 has 15 amino acids. The CDR3, as DNA: TGTGCCAGCAGCCCTGCGCCCTGGGGATCGTATGGCTACACCTTC. Amino acids: CASSPAPWGSYGYTF.

In the case of this clonotype: A read error is possible here, since a much larger clone lies one base away. The rearrangement links TRBV20-1 to TRBJ2-5; D remains ambiguous. The germline V gene encodes CDR1 DFQATT and CDR2 SNEGSKA (reference sequence). Trimming removed 3 bases from V and 7 bases from J, with 12 bases in between. This CDR3 has 12 amino acids. The DNA for the CDR3 is TGCAGTGCTAGGGTCCGCTTGGGGACCCAGTACTTC. Protein sequence: CSARVRLGTQYF.

The table lists this clonotype with many counts. J is TRBJ2-1 and V is TRBV20-1; D ambiguous. V was trimmed by 5 bases and J by 4 bases, leaving 9 bases between them. Per the germline V gene, CDR1 is DFQATT and CDR2 is SNEGSKA (reference sequence). The CDR3 covers 12 residues. This CDR3 reads CSASTSYNEQFF. The CDR3 DNA is TGCAGTGCTTCGACTTCTTACAATGAGCAGTTCTTC.

This clonotype was counted at least ten times. The genes are TRBV20-1 and TRBJ1-6; 8 bases align to TRBD1. The J segment lost 2 bases and the V segment lost 0 bases, leaving 3 bases of the junction unmatched. The CDR3 is 16 residues long. Germline values: CDR1 DFQATT, CDR2 SNEGSKA (reference sequence). CDR3 protein: CSAREQGATYNSPLHF. The CDR3 DNA sequence: TGCAGTGCTAGAGAGCAGGGGGCGACCTATAATTCACCCCTCCACTTT.

This clonotype was counted at least ten times. The J gene is TRBJ1-2, the V gene TRBV20-1, with no clear D. The CDR3 totals 13 residues. The germline V gene has CDR1 DFQATT and CDR2 SNEGSKA (reference sequence). With 0 bases removed from V and 0 bases from J, the gap between germline ends came to 5 bases. The CDR3 loop is CSARDSANYGYTF. The CDR3 nucleotides are TGCAGTGCTAGAGACAGTGCTAACTATGGCTACACCTTC.

This clonotype was found many times. This chain uses TRBV13 with TRBJ2-7, with 9 bases identical to TRBD1. Germline CDR1 PRHDT, CDR2 FYEKMQ (reference sequence). This CDR3 spans 14 amino acids. The V gene end was trimmed by 2 bases and the J gene end by 7 bases; junction bases not matched to a gene: 6. CDR3 region: CASSLSTGGREQYF. Written as DNA, the CDR3 is TGTGCCAGCAGCTTATCGACAGGGGGACGAGAGCAGTACTTC.

This clonotype appeared many times. This rearrangement joins TRBV24-1 to TRBJ1-5; TRBD1 is a possible D gene (5 bases). The CDR3 covers 14 residues. The germline V gene has CDR1 KGHDR and CDR2 SFDVKD. Trimming stripped 6 bases from V and 3 bases from J, with 11 bases between. This chain's CDR3 is CATSRAGSNQPQHF. In DNA, the CDR3 is TGTGCCACCAGTCGGGCAGGGTCCAATCAGCCCCAGCATTTT.

This clonotype occurred many times. V gene TRBV20-1 combines with J gene TRBJ2-1; possibly TRBD2 for D (6 bases). The CDR3 contains 15 residues. CDR1 and CDR2 (germline): DFQATT, SNEGSKA (reference sequence). Trimming removed 6 bases from V and 6 bases from J, with 21 bases in between. In nucleotides, the CDR3 is TGCAGTGCCCTACATTGGACTATTACTCCCAATGAGCAGTTCTTC. Protein product: CSALHWTITPNEQFF.

There are many counts of this clonotype. The V and J genes are TRBV7-9 and TRBJ1-4, with 10 bases that match TRBD1. CDR3 length: 15 residues. Per germline, CDR1 SEHNR and CDR2 FQNEAQ (reference sequence). The trim removed 0 bases at V and 7 bases at J, leaving 2 bases unmatched. This chain's CDR3 is CASSLARDRGEKLFF. CDR3 nucleotides: TGTGCCAGCAGCTTAGCTCGGGACAGGGGTGAAAAACTGTTTTTT.

This clonotype occurred many times. The J gene is TRBJ2-7, the V gene TRBV2, with 9 bases identical to TRBD2. CDR1 is SNHLY, CDR2 FYNNEI, per germline. The CDR3 contains 18 residues. Trimming at V came to 0 bases and at J to 4 bases, leaving 13 bases not matched to a gene. For the CDR3, the DNA is TGTGCCAGCAGTGAAGCGGGTCCGAGGAGCGGGGGGTTATACGAGCAGTACTTC. Translation: CASSEAGPRSGGLYEQYF.

This clonotype was seen repeatedly, ten times or more. V is TRBV20-1 and J is TRBJ2-4; D is undetermined. CDR3 length equals 13 residues. V lost 5 bases and J lost 0, with 8 bases in between. Germline lookup yields CDR1 DFQATT and CDR2 SNEGSKA (reference sequence). CDR3 amino acids: CSAVGLAKNIQYF. The CDR3 DNA reads TGCAGTGCTGTGGGGTTAGCCAAAAACATTCAGTACTTC.

The CDR3 DNA follows: TGTGCCATCAGTGAAGCGGGGGGACAAGAGACCCAGTACTTC. Protein sequence: CAISEAGGQETQYF. The rearrangement joins TRBV10-3 to TRBJ2-5, with 9 bases lining up with TRBD2. The V and J ends lost 3 bases and 2 bases, in that order; junction bases with no gene match: 1. The CDR3 has 14 residues. The V gene's germline CDR1 is ENHRY and CDR2 SYGVKD.

This clonotype was detected ten times or more. The chain couples TRBV7-9 to TRBJ1-1; TRBD1 aligns across 12 bases. The ends lost 5 bases at V and 10 bases at J; junction bases unmatched: 14. The length of the CDR3 is 16 residues. Germline lookup yields CDR1 SEHNR and CDR2 FQNEAQ (reference sequence). The CDR3 DNA is TGTGCCAGCAGCCCTGGGACAGGGGGCCTGAGGGACTCAGCTTTCTTT. Protein product: CASSPGTGGLRDSAFF. The full variable domain, completed using reference TRBV7-9 and TRBJ1-1, is DTGVSQNPRHKITKRGQNVTFRCDPISEHNRLYWYRQTLGQGPEFLTYFQNEAQLEKSRLLSDRFSAERPKGSFSTLEIQRTEQGDSAMYLCASSPGTGGLRDSAFFGQGTRLTVV.

This clonotype was observed at least ten times. This rearrangement joins TRBV25-1 to TRBJ2-7; possibly TRBD2 for D (6 bases). The CDR3 is 17 amino acids. The germline CDR1 and CDR2 sequences are MGHDK and SYGVNS. V gave up 2 bases and J gave up 5 bases, with 22 bases separating them. The CDR3 spells CASSERRAGPRGDEQYF. The CDR3 bases are TGTGCCAGCAGTGAAAGGAGGGCGGGGCCCCGGGGTGACGAGCAGTACTTC.

This clonotype was observed many times. The chain couples TRBV10-3 to TRBJ2-2, with TRBD2 identical over 8 bases. There are 16 residues in the CDR3. With 2 bases clipped from V and 5 bases from J, the junction kept 7 bases outside the gene matches. Germline V CDR1 and CDR2: ENHRY, SYGVKD. The chain's CDR3 is CAISEGPGGRTGELFF. The CDR3 DNA reads as TGTGCCATCAGTGAGGGTCCGGGGGGGCGAACCGGGGAGCTGTTTTTT.

This clonotype was detected ten times or more. The CDR3 nucleotides read TGCAGTGCTAATTCGGGGAACACTGAAGCTTTCTTT. The encoded protein is CSANSGNTEAFF. The gene calls are TRBV20-1 and TRBJ1-1; D not certain. This CDR3 comprises 12 residues. Germline V lookup: CDR1 DFQATT, CDR2 SNEGSKA (reference sequence). The V end lost 4 bases, the J end lost 1 base, and 7 bases lay between the germline ends.

This clonotype has a count of ten or more. This chain joins TRBV29-1 and TRBJ1-1, with D possibly TRBD1 on 6 matching bases. V lost 4 bases and J lost 10, with 13 bases in between. Germline CDR1 is SQVTM and CDR2 is ANQGSEA. This CDR3 comprises 11 residues. This CDR3 reads CSVGQGILAFF. In DNA form, the CDR3 reads TGCAGCGTTGGGCAGGGGATTCTAGCTTTCTTT.

This clonotype occurred many times. V gene TRBV11-2 combines with J gene TRBJ1-2; D is possibly TRBD1 (5 bases). Germline lookup yields CDR1 SGHAT and CDR2 FQNNGV. This CDR3 comprises 14 residues. V gave up 5 bases and J gave up 6 bases, with 16 bases separating them. CDR3 sequence (DNA): TGTGCCAGCAGCCCCGGCAGGGCGGTCAATGGCTACACCTTC. Protein sequence: CASSPGRAVNGYTF.